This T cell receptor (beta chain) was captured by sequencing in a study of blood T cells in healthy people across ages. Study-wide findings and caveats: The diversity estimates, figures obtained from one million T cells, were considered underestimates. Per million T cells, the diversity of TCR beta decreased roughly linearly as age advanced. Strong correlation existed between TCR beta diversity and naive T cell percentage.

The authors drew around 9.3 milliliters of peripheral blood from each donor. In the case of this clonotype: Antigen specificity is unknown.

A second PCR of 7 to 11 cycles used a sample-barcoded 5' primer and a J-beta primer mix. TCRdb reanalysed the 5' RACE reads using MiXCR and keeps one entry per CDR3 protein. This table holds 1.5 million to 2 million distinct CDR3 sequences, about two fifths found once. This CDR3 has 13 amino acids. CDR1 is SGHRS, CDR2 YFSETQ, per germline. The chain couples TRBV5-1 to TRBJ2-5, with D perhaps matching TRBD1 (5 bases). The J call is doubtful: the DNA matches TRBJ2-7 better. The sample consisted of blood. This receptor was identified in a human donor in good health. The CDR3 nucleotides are TGCGCCAGCAGTCGACGCGAAGGGGACGAGCAGTACTTC. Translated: CASSRREGDEQYF.